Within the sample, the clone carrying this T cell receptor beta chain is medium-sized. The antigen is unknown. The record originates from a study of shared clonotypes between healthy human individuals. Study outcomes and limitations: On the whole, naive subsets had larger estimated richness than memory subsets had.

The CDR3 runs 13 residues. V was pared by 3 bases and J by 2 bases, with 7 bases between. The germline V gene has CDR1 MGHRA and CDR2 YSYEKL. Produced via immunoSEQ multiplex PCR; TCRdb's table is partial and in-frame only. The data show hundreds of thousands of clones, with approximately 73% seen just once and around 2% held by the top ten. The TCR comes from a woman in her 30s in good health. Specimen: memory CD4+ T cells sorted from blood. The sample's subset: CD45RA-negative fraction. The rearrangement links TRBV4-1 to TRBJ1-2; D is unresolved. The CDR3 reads CASSHPRNYGYTF. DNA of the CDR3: TGCGCCAGCAGCCACCCCAGAAACTATGGCTACACCTTC.